What follows are 5 T cell receptor beta chains derived from one specimen sequenced in a study of T cell repertoires in cytomegalovirus infection. MiXCR was run by TCRdb on the reads, yielding one entry per CDR3 protein. The sample has 200,000 to 300,000 distinct CDR3 sequences; 9.1% are singletons. The specimen sequenced was PBMCs. These receptors were collected from a human donor in good health (CMV status not recorded). Some clones in this sample may be carry-over from other donors' samples.

This clonotype appeared many times. The chain joins TRBV19 to TRBJ1-1; TRBD1 is a possible D gene (6 bases). The CDR3 length is 16 residues. Germline lookup yields CDR1 LNHDA and CDR2 SQIVND (reference sequence). V gave up 2 bases and J gave up 0 bases, with 13 bases separating them. The CDR3 DNA follows: TGTGCCAGTAGTATAAGGGGGACGGAACTGAACACTGAAGCTTTCTTT. Encoded protein: CASSIRGTELNTEAFF.

This clonotype is medium-sized by share. V usage is TRBV7-2 and J usage is TRBJ1-5, with 11 bases matching TRBD1. Losses at the gene ends were 1 base for V and 0 bases for J; bases not matched to a gene: 5. Germline loops: CDR1 SGHTA, CDR2 FQGNSA. This CDR3 contains 18 residues. The CDR3 region is CASSLGTGGPYSNQPQHF. CDR3 bases: TGTGCCAGCAGCTTAGGGACAGGGGGCCCGTATAGCAATCAGCCCCAGCATTTT. Based on the CDR3 plus reference TRBV7-2 and TRBJ1-5, the full variable domain is GAGVSQSPSNKVTEKGKDVELRCDPISGHTALYWYRQSLGQGLEFLIYFQGNSAPDKSGLPSDRFSAERTGGSVSTLTIQRTQQEDSAVYLCASSLGTGGPYSNQPQHFGDGTRLSIL.

This clonotype was observed many times. The chain couples TRBV7-2 to TRBJ2-2; D remains ambiguous. Between the trimmed V and J ends, which lost 2 bases and 9 bases, there was a span of 10 bases. The CDR3 runs 13 residues. Germline loops: CDR1 SGHTA, CDR2 FQGNSA. The CDR3 sequence: CASSLNHGRELFF. The DNA for the CDR3 is TGTGCCAGCAGCTTAAATCACGGCAGGGAGCTGTTTTTT.

The chain joins TRBV7-3 to TRBJ2-2, with D perhaps TRBD1 (5 bases). Trimming stripped 6 bases from V and 6 bases from J, with 17 bases between. The V gene's germline CDR1 is SGHTA and CDR2 FQGTGA. The CDR3 length is 15 residues. The chain's CDR3 is CASSIARVGAGELFF. CDR3 DNA: TGTGCCAGCAGTATAGCCAGGGTTGGAGCCGGGGAGCTGTTTTTT. Full variable domain (rest looked up from reference TRBV7-3 and TRBJ2-2): GAGVSQTPSNKVTEKGKYVELRCDPISGHTALYWYRQSLGQGPEFLIYFQGTGAADDSGLPNDRFFAVRPEGSVSTLKIQRTERGDSAVYLCASSIARVGAGELFFGEGSRLTVL.

V usage is TRBV20-1 and J usage is TRBJ1-1; D uncertain. Germline values: CDR1 DFQATT, CDR2 SNEGSKA (reference sequence). The V end was cut by 3 bases, the J end by 4 bases, with 3 bases between. The CDR3 contains 10 residues. CDR3 in DNA: TGCAGTGCTAGCATCACTGAAGCTTTCTTT. As protein: CSASITEAFF.